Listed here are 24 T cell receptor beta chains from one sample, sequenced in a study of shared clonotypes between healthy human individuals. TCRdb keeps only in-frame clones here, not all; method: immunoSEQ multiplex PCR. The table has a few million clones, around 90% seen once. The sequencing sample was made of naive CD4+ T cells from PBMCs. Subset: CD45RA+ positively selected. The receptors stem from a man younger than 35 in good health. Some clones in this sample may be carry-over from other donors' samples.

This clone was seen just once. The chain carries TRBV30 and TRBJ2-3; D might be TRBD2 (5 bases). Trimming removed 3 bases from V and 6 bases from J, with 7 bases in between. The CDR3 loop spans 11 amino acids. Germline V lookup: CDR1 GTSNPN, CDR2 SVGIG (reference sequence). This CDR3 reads CAWREVDTQYF. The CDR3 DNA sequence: TGTGCCTGGAGGGAGGTGGATACGCAGTATTTT.

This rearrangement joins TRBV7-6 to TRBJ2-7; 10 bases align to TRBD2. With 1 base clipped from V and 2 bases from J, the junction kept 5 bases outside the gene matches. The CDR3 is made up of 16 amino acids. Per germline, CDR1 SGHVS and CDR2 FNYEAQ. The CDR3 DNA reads TGTGCCAGCAGCTTAGGCCGGACTAGCGGAACCTACGAGCAGTACTTC. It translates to CASSLGRTSGTYEQYF.

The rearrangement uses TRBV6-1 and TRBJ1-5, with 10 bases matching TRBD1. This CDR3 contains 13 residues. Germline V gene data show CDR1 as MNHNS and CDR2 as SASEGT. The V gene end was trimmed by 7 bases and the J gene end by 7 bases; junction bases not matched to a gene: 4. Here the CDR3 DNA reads TGTGCCAGCACTCGGACAGGGGGACAGCCCCAGCATTTT. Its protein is CASTRTGGQPQHF.

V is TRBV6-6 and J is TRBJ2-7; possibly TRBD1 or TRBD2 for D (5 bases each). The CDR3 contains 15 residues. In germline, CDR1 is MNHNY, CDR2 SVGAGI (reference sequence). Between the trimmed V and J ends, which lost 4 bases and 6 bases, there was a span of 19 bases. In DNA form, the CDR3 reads TGTGCCAGCAGTTGGGCCGGGACCAAAAGGGGCGAGCAGTACTTC. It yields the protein CASSWAGTKRGEQYF.

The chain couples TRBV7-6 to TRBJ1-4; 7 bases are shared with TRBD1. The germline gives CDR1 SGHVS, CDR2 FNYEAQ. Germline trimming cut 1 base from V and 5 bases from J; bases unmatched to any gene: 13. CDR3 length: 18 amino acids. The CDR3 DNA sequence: TGTGCCAGCAGCTTAGGTCTCCGGTCGAACAGGGGCAATGAAAAACTGTTTTTT. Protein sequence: CASSLGLRSNRGNEKLFF.

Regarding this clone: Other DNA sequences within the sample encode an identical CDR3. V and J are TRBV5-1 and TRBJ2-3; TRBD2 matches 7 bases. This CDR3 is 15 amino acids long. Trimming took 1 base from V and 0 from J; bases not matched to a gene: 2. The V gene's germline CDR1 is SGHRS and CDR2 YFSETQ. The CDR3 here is CASSLSGTSTDTQYF. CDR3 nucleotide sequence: TGCGCCAGCAGCTTGAGCGGGACGAGCACAGATACGCAGTATTTT.

CDR3 in amino acids: CAISRDSVNEKLFF. The CDR3 DNA reads as TGTGCCATCAGTAGGGACAGTGTTAATGAAAAACTGTTTTTT. This chain links TRBV10-3 with TRBJ1-4, with 7 nucleotides matching TRBD1. The germline V gene has CDR1 ENHRY and CDR2 SYGVKD. V was clipped by 5 bases and J by 4 bases; unmatched bases: 4. This CDR3 is 14 amino acids long.

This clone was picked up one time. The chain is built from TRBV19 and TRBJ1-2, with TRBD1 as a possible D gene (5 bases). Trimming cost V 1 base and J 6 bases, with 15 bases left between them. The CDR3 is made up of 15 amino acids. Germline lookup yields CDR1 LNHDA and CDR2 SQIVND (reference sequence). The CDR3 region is CASSIGPQDPHGYTF. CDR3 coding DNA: TGTGCCAGTAGTATAGGCCCACAGGACCCGCATGGCTACACCTTC.

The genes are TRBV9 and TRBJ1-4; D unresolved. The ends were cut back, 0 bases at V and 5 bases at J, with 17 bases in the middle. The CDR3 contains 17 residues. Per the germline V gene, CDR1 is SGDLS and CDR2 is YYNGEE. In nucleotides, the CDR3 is TGTGCCAGCAGCGTAGCGTCCTCCGGCAGAGCGAATGAAAAACTGTTTTTT. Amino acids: CASSVASSGRANEKLFF.

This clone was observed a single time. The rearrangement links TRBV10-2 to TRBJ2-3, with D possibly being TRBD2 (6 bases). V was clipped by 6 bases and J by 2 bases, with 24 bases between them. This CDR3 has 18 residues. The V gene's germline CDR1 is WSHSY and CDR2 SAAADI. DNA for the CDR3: TGCGCCAGCAGAGCGGCGAGAACGGACTACCTTACCACAGATACGCAGTATTTT. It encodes CASRAARTDYLTTDTQYF.

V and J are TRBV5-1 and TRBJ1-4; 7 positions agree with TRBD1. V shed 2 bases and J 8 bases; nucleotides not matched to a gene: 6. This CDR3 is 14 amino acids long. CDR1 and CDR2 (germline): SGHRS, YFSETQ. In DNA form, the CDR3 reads TGCGCCAGCAGCTTCACAGGGGTAGGGGAAAAACTGTTTTTT. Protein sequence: CASSFTGVGEKLFF.

The CDR3 sequence: CAIGGRQHRREQYF. The CDR3 DNA sequence: TGTGCCATTGGAGGGCGGCAACACCGACGCGAGCAGTACTTC. The rearrangement joins TRBV10-3 to TRBJ2-7; perhaps TRBD2 as D (6 bases). Trimming stripped 9 bases from V and 6 bases from J, with 21 bases between. The CDR3 extends over 14 amino acids. Germline CDR1 reads ENHRY; CDR2 reads SYGVKD.

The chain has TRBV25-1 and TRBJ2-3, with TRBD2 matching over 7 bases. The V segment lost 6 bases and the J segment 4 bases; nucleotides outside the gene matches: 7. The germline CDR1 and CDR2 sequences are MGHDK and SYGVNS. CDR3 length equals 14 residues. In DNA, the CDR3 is TGTGCCAGCAGGGCCCGACTAGCTTCAGATACGCAGTATTTT. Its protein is CASRARLASDTQYF.

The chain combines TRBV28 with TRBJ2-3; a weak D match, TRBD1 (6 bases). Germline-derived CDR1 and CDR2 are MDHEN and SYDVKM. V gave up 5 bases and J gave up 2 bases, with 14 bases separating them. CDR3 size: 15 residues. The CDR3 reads CASSLSWTATDTQYF. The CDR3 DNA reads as TGTGCCAGCAGTCTCAGCTGGACAGCCACAGATACGCAGTATTTT.

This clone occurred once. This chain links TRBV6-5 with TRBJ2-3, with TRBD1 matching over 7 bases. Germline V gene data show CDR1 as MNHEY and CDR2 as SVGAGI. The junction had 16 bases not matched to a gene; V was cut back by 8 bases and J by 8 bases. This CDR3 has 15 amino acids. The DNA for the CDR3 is TGTGCCAGCCGCCCCGGGACAGAACTTCCCGTTACGCAGTATTTT. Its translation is CASRPGTELPVTQYF.

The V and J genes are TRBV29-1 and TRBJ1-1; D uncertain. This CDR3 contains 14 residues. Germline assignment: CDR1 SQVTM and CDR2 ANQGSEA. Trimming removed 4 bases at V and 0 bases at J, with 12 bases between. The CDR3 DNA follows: TGCAGCGTTGTTGGTCCTAATTTGAACACTGAAGCTTTCTTT. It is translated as CSVVGPNLNTEAFF.

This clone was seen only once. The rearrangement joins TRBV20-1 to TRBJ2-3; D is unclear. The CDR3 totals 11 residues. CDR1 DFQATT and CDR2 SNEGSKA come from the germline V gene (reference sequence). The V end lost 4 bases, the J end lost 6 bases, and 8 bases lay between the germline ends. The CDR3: CSATNRDTQYF. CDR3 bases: TGCAGTGCTACTAATAGGGATACGCAGTATTTT.

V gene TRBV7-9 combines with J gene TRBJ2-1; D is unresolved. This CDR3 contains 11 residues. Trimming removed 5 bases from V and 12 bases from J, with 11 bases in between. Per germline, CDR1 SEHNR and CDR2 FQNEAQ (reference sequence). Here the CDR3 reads CASSPQLTQFF. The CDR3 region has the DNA TGTGCCAGCAGCCCCCAGCTTACGCAGTTCTTC.

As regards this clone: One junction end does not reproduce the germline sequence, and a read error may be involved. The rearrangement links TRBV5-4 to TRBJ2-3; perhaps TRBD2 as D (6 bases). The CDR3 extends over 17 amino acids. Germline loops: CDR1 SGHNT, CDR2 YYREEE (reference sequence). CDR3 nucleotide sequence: TGTGCCAGCAGCTTAGGACTCGGCGGGAACCCCACAAATACGCAGTATTTT. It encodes CASSLGLGGNPTNTQYF. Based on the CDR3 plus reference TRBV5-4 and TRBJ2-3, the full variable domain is ETGVTQSPTHLIKTRGQQVTLRCSSQSGHNTVSWYQQALGQGPQFIFQYYREEENGRGNFPPRFSGLQFPNYSSELNVNALELDDSALYLCASSLGLGGNPTNTQYFGPGTRLTVL.

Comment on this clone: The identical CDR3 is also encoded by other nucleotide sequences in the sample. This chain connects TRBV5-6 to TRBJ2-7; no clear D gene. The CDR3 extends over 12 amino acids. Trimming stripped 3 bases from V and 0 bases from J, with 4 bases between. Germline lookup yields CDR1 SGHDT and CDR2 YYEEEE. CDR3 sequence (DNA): TGTGCCAGCAGCTCCTACTCCTACGAGCAGTACTTC. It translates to CASSSYSYEQYF.

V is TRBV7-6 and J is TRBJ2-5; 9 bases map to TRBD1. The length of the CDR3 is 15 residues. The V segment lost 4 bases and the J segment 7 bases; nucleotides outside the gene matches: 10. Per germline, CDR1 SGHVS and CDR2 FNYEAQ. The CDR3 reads CASSSRTGVGVTQYF. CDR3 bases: TGTGCCAGCAGCTCCCGGACAGGGGTAGGGGTGACCCAGTACTTC.

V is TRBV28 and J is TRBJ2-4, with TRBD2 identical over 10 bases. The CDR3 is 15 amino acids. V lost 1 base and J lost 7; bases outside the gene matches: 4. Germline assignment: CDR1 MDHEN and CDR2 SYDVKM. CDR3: CASSLYQAGGNIQYF. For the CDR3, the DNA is TGTGCCAGCAGTTTATATCAAGCGGGAGGGAACATTCAGTACTTC. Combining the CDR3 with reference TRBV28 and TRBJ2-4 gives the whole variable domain DVKVTQSSRYLVKRTGEKVFLECVQDMDHENMFWYRQDPGLGLRLIYFSYDVKMKEKGDIPEGYSVSREKKERFSLILESASTNQTSMYLCASSLYQAGGNIQYFGAGTRLSVL.

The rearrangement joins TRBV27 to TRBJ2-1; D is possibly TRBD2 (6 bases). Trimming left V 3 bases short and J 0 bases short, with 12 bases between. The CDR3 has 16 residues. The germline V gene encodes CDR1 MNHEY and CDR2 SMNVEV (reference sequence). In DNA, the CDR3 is TGTGCCAGCAGTTTGGCGGGGAGCAGCTCCTACAATGAGCAGTTCTTC. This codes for CASSLAGSSSYNEQFF.

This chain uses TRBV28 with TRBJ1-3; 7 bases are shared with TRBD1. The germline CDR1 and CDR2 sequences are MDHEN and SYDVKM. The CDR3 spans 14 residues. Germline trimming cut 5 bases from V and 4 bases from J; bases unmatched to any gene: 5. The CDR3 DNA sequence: TGTGCCAGCAGTATCGGGACAGTCGGAAACACCATATATTTT. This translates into CASSIGTVGNTIYF.